The sample holds a few counts of the clone carrying this TCR beta chain. Its antigen is unidentified. The data belong to a study of shared clonotypes between healthy human individuals. Study results and caveats: Rarefaction indicated that sorted-subset sequencing remained incomplete although depth was large.

An assay was performed, and its level was deep. Assay: immunoSEQ multiplex PCR; the TCRdb copy retains only in-frame clones and omits some. The table has roughly 2 million clones, over 85% seen once. All donors were healthy HIV-negative adults lacking recent acute infections or vaccinations. Division of CD4+ cells produced a CD45RA+ naive subset and a CD45RA-negative memory subset. Between the trimmed V and J ends, which lost 1 base and 3 bases, there was a span of 7 bases. The CDR3 totals 13 residues. Germline V lookup: CDR1 SGHRS, CDR2 YFSETQ. Sequencing input: naive CD4+ T cells sorted from blood. Subset reported: CD45RA+ positively selected. The TCR comes from a man younger than 30 in good health. The V and J genes are TRBV5-1 and TRBJ1-2, with D possibly TRBD1 on 6 matching bases. The CDR3 sequence: CASSLPGDYGYTF. The DNA of the CDR3 is TGCGCCAGCAGCTTGCCAGGGGACTATGGCTACACCTTC.